One and the same sample provided the 27 T cell receptor beta chains below, sequenced in a study of T cell repertoires in cytomegalovirus infection. TCRdb reprocessed the reads with MiXCR, giving one entry per CDR3 protein. The sample has fewer than 950,000 distinct CDR3 sequences; about 33% are singletons. For these TCRs, the target antigens are not known. Here the sequenced sample was cultured CD8+ T cells from PBMCs, taken from culture after CMV antigen stimulation. Receptors originate from a human donor in good health (CMV status not recorded). Some clones in this sample may be carry-over from other donors' samples.

This clonotype has just a few counts. The chain uses TRBV12-3 or TRBV12-4 and TRBJ2-7; the D gene is possibly TRBD1 (5 bases). This CDR3 contains 14 residues. With 1 base removed from V and 2 bases from J, the gap between germline ends came to 9 bases. The CDR3 loop is CASSLGKGPYEQYF. The CDR3 region has the DNA TGTGCCAGCAGTTTAGGGAAGGGGCCCTACGAGCAGTACTTC.

The CDR3 DNA follows: TGTGCCAGCAGCTTACCTAGCGGGGGACCCTCCTACGAGCAGTACTTC. It specifies CASSLPSGGPSYEQYF. V is TRBV7-8 and J is TRBJ2-7, with TRBD2 matching over 10 bases. Germline-derived CDR1 and CDR2 are SGHVS and FQNEAQ. The junction had 4 bases not matched to a gene; V was cut back by 2 bases and J by 0 bases. CDR3 size: 16 residues.

The genes are TRBV27 and TRBJ2-1; D unclear. The germline V and J ends were trimmed by 2 bases and 8 bases, with 16 bases remaining between them. The CDR3 consists of 15 residues. Germline lookup yields CDR1 MNHEY and CDR2 SMNVEV (reference sequence). CDR3 sequence (DNA): TGTGCCAGCAGTTTACCCTACTCCACCGCCGATGAGCAGTTCTTC. Its translation is CASSLPYSTADEQFF.

The chain couples TRBV28 to TRBJ1-5, with 8 positions matching TRBD1. The ends lost 6 bases at V and 3 bases at J; junction bases unmatched: 4. The CDR3 contains 14 residues. Germline CDR1 and CDR2: MDHEN and SYDVKM. The CDR3 spells CASRIQGDNQPQHF. CDR3 sequence (DNA): TGTGCCAGCAGGATACAGGGGGACAATCAGCCCCAGCATTTT.

This clonotype was observed a handful of times. J is TRBJ1-1 and V is TRBV5-1; D unclear. The V gene lost 1 base and the J gene lost 0 bases, with 10 bases spanning the gap. Germline V gene sequence: CDR1 SGHRS, CDR2 YFSETQ. This CDR3 is 15 amino acids long. The CDR3 nucleotides are TGCGCCAGCAGCTTGAATGGCAGAATGAACACTGAAGCTTTCTTT. It translates to CASSLNGRMNTEAFF.

In its sample, this clonotype was seen a few times. The genes are TRBV6-1 and TRBJ1-1; D may be TRBD1 (5 bases). The germline CDR1 and CDR2 sequences are MNHNS and SASEGT. This CDR3 is built from 16 residues. The V and J ends lost 5 bases and 0 bases respectively, with 16 bases between them. The CDR3 DNA reads as TGTGCCAGCAGTCCGTATCCGGGACCCATGAACACTGAAGCTTTCTTT. Amino acid sequence: CASSPYPGPMNTEAFF.

The table lists this clonotype with a few counts. This sequence joins TRBV4-1 and TRBJ2-2; D not certain. Per germline, CDR1 MGHRA and CDR2 YSYEKL. This CDR3 has 11 amino acids. V was trimmed by 2 bases and J by 7 bases, leaving 2 bases between them. The CDR3 region is CASSQRGELFF. Here the CDR3 DNA reads TGCGCCAGCAGCCAACGCGGGGAGCTGTTTTTT.

This clonotype was observed a handful of times. The chain has TRBV7-8 and TRBJ2-7, with 10 bases identical to TRBD1. The CDR3 runs 15 residues. CDR1 and CDR2 (germline): SGHVS, FQNEAQ. The junction had 7 bases not matched to a gene; V was cut back by 5 bases and J by 3 bases. The DNA for the CDR3 is TGTGCCAGCAGCCTCCGGGACAGGGGCCTCTACGAGCAGTACGTC. This sequence encodes CASSLRDRGLYEQYV.

The chain recombines TRBV7-8 with TRBJ2-1; 7 positions agree with TRBD2. Per the germline V gene, CDR1 is SGHVS and CDR2 is FQNEAQ. The CDR3 has 15 amino acids. The trim removed 5 bases at V and 7 bases at J, leaving 11 bases unmatched. The CDR3 spells CASSPRGVLRNEQFF. The CDR3 DNA is TGTGCCAGCAGCCCCCGGGGGGTTCTAAGGAATGAGCAGTTCTTC.

This chain uses TRBV7-8 with TRBJ1-5; 10 bases agree with TRBD1. Per the germline V gene, CDR1 is SGHVS and CDR2 is FQNEAQ. The length of the CDR3 is 15 residues. V trimming: 5 bases; J trimming: 6 bases; junction bases outside the gene matches: 7. CDR3 sequence reads: CASSPGQGVSQPQHF. In nucleotides, the CDR3 is TGTGCCAGCAGCCCCGGACAGGGGGTGAGTCAGCCCCAGCATTTT.

At least ten counts were recorded for this clonotype. The CDR3 region is CASAGLAGGKTMGTDTQYF. CDR3 coding DNA: TGTGCCAGCGCCGGACTAGCGGGGGGGAAGACCATGGGCACAGATACGCAGTATTTT. The chain is built from TRBV7-6 and TRBJ2-3, with 15 bases identical to TRBD2. Germline assignment: CDR1 SGHVS and CDR2 FNYEAQ. This CDR3 region has 19 residues. V lost 8 bases and J lost 1; bases outside the gene matches: 13.

This clonotype has at least ten counts. The chain carries TRBV7-2 and TRBJ1-6; D remains ambiguous. CDR1 is SGHTA, CDR2 FQGNSA, per germline. The CDR3 runs 14 residues. The germline V and J ends were trimmed by 5 bases and 4 bases, with 9 bases remaining between them. CDR3 amino acids: CASSPGAYNSPLHF. The CDR3, as DNA: TGTGCCAGCAGCCCGGGCGCTTATAATTCACCCCTCCACTTT.

A word on this clonotype: A clone one base away is much larger, so this may be a read error. The gene calls are TRBV7-8 and TRBJ2-1, with unresolved D. Germline lookup yields CDR1 SGHVS and CDR2 FQNEAQ. The CDR3 covers 15 residues. CDR3 DNA: TGTGCCGGCAGCTCAGGCCGCGCTGTTACAAATGAGCAGTTCTTC. Its translation: CAGSSGRAVTNEQFF.

The chain employs TRBV6-5 and TRBJ1-6; tentative D call: TRBD1 (6 bases). The V gene lost 5 bases and the J gene lost 10 bases, with 9 bases spanning the gap. Germline V gives CDR1 MNHEY, CDR2 SVGAGI. The CDR3 sequence is 12 residues long. CDR3 nucleotides: TGTGCCAGCAGTCCAGGGGTCTCACCCCTCCACTTT. It codes for CASSPGVSPLHF.

Only a few counts were recorded for this clonotype. This chain connects TRBV5-1 to TRBJ2-1; a weak D match, TRBD1 (6 bases). With 3 bases removed from V and 8 bases from J, the gap between germline ends came to 15 bases. The CDR3 sequence is 14 residues long. Germline CDR1 and CDR2: SGHRS and YFSETQ. CDR3 sequence reads: CASSSRGTGYEQFF. CDR3 in DNA: TGCGCCAGCAGCTCCAGGGGCACAGGTTATGAGCAGTTCTTC.

This clonotype came up many times. The genes are TRBV7-6 and TRBJ1-6; D not certain. This CDR3 is built from 14 residues. V lost 1 base and J 4 bases, leaving 5 bases between the germline ends. Looked up from germline, CDR1 is SGHVS and CDR2 is FNYEAQ. CDR3 bases: TGTGCCAGCAGCTTAGACAGTTATAATTCACCCCTCCACTTT. This gives the protein CASSLDSYNSPLHF. Full variable domain (outside the CDR3, taken from reference TRBV7-6 and TRBJ1-6): GAGVSQSPRYKVTKRGQDVALRCDPISGHVSLYWYRQALGQGPEFLTYFNYEAQQDKSGLPNDRFSAERPEGSISTLTIQRTEQRDSAMYRCASSLDSYNSPLHFGNGTRLTVT.

J is TRBJ2-1 and V is TRBV20-1; possibly TRBD2 for D (6 bases). The CDR3 loop spans 11 amino acids. Germline CDR1 and CDR2: DFQATT and SNEGSKA (reference sequence). The germline V and J ends were trimmed by 8 bases and 7 bases, with 12 bases remaining between them. The CDR3 DNA sequence: TGCAGTCATTTGGCGGGGAATGAGCAGTTCTTC. It translates to CSHLAGNEQFF.

This chain links TRBV20-1 with TRBJ1-6, with D perhaps TRBD1 (5 bases). CDR1 and CDR2 from the germline V gene are DFQATT and SNEGSKA (reference sequence). Trimming removed 6 bases from V and 9 bases from J, with 33 bases in between. CDR3 length: 19 residues. This chain's CDR3 is CSATTMARGGVEWGSPLHF. CDR3 in DNA: TGCAGTGCCACGACTATGGCGAGGGGTGGAGTGGAATGGGGTTCACCCCTCCACTTT.

This clonotype was found many times. J is TRBJ2-2 and V is TRBV6-5, with 7 bases matching TRBD1. The CDR3 has 18 residues. With V trimmed by 7 bases and J by 4 bases, 18 bases remained unmatched. The germline CDR1 and CDR2 sequences are MNHEY and SVGAGI. The CDR3 DNA follows: TGTGCCAGCACCACAGGGGACACGGAAGGGGCAAGCACCGGGGAGCTGTTTTTT. Translated, it gives CASTTGDTEGASTGELFF.

The CDR3 reads CASTKDRSTGELFF. The CDR3 DNA sequence: TGTGCCAGCACTAAAGACAGGAGCACCGGGGAGCTGTTTTTT. The chain recombines TRBV6-1 with TRBJ2-2; possible D gene TRBD1, 6 bases. V was pared by 7 bases and J by 4 bases, with 13 bases between. CDR3 length: 14 amino acids. In germline, CDR1 is MNHNS, CDR2 SASEGT.

The genes are TRBV12-5 and TRBJ2-7, with 7 bases lining up with TRBD1. Germline values: CDR1 LGHNT, CDR2 FRNRAP. The CDR3 loop spans 12 amino acids. The CDR3 protein is CASAGGSYEQYF. CDR3 in DNA: TGTGCCTCCGCAGGGGGCTCCTACGAGCAGTACTTC.

This rearrangement joins TRBV6-2 or TRBV6-3 to TRBJ1-1; D is ambiguous. The V and J ends lost 5 bases and 1 base respectively, with 8 bases between them. Germline V gene lookup returns CDR1 MNHEY and CDR2 SVGEGT. The CDR3 has 13 residues. The CDR3 DNA is TGTGCCAGCAGTCCCTATACGAACACTGAAGCTTTCTTT. As protein: CASSPYTNTEAFF.

This clonotype was picked up a small number of times. This rearrangement joins TRBV6-2 or TRBV6-3 to TRBJ2-7, with D possibly matching TRBD1 (5 bases). Trimming cost V 0 bases and J 4 bases, with 16 bases left between them. Per the germline V gene, CDR1 is MNHEY and CDR2 is SVGEGT. The length of the CDR3 is 16 residues. The CDR3 protein is CASSYSRKTDFYEQYV. As DNA, the CDR3 is TGTGCCAGCAGTTACTCCCGAAAGACAGATTTTTACGAGCAGTACGTC.

This clonotype came up a few times. This chain uses TRBV27 with TRBJ1-2; possible D gene TRBD1, 6 bases. Germline CDR1 and CDR2: MNHEY and SMNVEV (reference sequence). The V end was cut by 5 bases, the J end by 2 bases, with 12 bases between. The CDR3 runs to 14 residues. The CDR3 DNA follows: TGTGCCAGCAGTGGACAGTCAGCCAACTATGGCTACACCTTC. It encodes CASSGQSANYGYTF.

The V gene is TRBV12-3 or TRBV12-4, the J gene TRBJ2-5, with no clear D. With 8 bases removed from V and 0 bases from J, the gap between germline ends came to 10 bases. CDR3 length: 13 amino acids. CDR3 residues: CASQPADQETQYF. Here the CDR3 DNA reads TGTGCCAGCCAGCCGGCAGACCAAGAGACCCAGTACTTC.

Note on this clonotype: A read error may account for a junction end that differs from germline. The V call is TRBV6-1, the J call TRBJ1-5; D call uncertain. CDR1 is MNHNS, CDR2 SASEGT, per germline. CDR3 length: 16 residues. In DNA form, the CDR3 reads TGTGCCGGCAGTGAAGATCTATGGGGTAACAATCAGCCCCAGCATTTT. It translates to CAGSEDLWGNNQPQHF.

The chain carries TRBV9 and TRBJ1-5, with TRBD1 matching over 7 bases. The CDR3 has 15 amino acids. From germline, CDR1 is SGDLS and CDR2 YYNGEE. V dropped 0 bases and J dropped 4; count of bases not matched to a gene: 4. CDR3 coding DNA: TGTGCCAGCAGCGTAGCCGGGACAGCAAATCAGCCCCAGCATTTT. Translation gives CASSVAGTANQPQHF. The whole variable domain, remainder taken from reference TRBV9 and TRBJ1-5, is DSGVTQTPKHLITATGQRVTLRCSPRSGDLSVYWYQQSLDQGLQFLIQYYNGEERAKGNILERFSAQQFPDLHSELNLSSLELGDSALYFCASSVAGTANQPQHFGDGTRLSIL.